Listed below are T cell receptor beta chains from one sample, sequenced in a study of cytomegalovirus exposure and HLA in healthy donors. Profiling relied on immunoSEQ multiplex PCR, and the TCRdb table lists in-frame clones only, not all of them. In total, the table holds 90,000 to 120,000 clones. Material: PBMCs. Receptors originate from a man in his fifties in good health and CMV-seronegative. The CDR3 runs from the conserved cysteine through the conserved F or W. A D gene is named only where the DNA matches it firmly.

>TRBV27|TRBJ2-5|TRBD2
CASRPRERGSGRMETQYF
TGTGCCAGCAGACCCCGGGAGAGGGGTAGCGGGAGGATGGAGACCCAGTACTTC
>TRBV7-9|TRBJ2-1|.
CASSLNGNEQFF
TGTGCCAGCAGCTTAAACGGCAATGAGCAGTTCTTC
>TRBV19|TRBJ1-1|.
CASSIPGSFTEAFF
TGTGCCAGTAGTATACCGGGGTCCTTCACTGAAGCTTTCTTT
>TRBV18|TRBJ2-1|TRBD1
CASSPPLTGGRNEQFF
TGTGCCAGCTCACCACCGTTGACAGGGGGCCGGAATGAGCAGTTCTTC
>TRBV7-3|TRBJ2-5|.
CASSTSPRGTQETQYF
TGTGCCAGCAGCACTAGCCCGCGGGGCACCCAAGAGACCCAGTACTTC
>TRBV4-3|TRBJ2-1|.
CASSQAGNPLGNEQFF
TGCGCCAGCAGCCAAGCAGGTAACCCCCTCGGCAATGAGCAGTTCTTC
>TRBV9|TRBJ2-1|.
CASSARMVGGYNEQFF
TGTGCCAGCAGCGCTCGTATGGTCGGGGGATACAATGAGCAGTTCTTC
>TRBV6-6|TRBJ2-7|TRBD1
CASSQKTGAISYEQYF
TGTGCCAGCAGTCAAAAAACAGGGGCTATTTCCTACGAGCAGTACTTC
>TRBV4-3|TRBJ2-7|TRBD2
CASSQDSGRAEQYF
TGCGCCAGCAGCCAAGATAGCGGGAGGGCCGAGCAGTACTTC
>TRBV5-4|TRBJ2-3|TRBD1
CASSEGTGGPDTQYF
TGTGCCAGCAGCGAAGGTACAGGGGGACCAGATACGCAGTATTTT
>TRBV2|TRBJ1-5|.
CASSETARLLPQHF
TGTGCCAGCAGTGAGACAGCCCGGCTCCTTCCCCAGCATTTT
>TRBV19|TRBJ1-5|.
CASSGGGRYGQPQHF
TGTGCCAGTAGTGGGGGGGGGCGATATGGTCAGCCCCAGCATTTT
>TRBV7-2|TRBJ2-7|.
CASSSTAGPYEQYF
TGTGCCAGCAGCTCAACGGCAGGGCCCTACGAGCAGTACTTC
>TRBV5-1|TRBJ2-7|.
CASREAYEQYF
TGCGCCAGCAGGGAGGCCTACGAGCAGTACTTC
>TRBV4-3|TRBJ2-7|TRBD2
CASSQARGGLYEQYF
TGCGCCAGCAGCCAAGCACGGGGGGGCCTATACGAGCAGTACTTC
>TRBV5-6|TRBJ2-3|.
CASRSGTPFTDTQYF
TGTGCCAGCAGGTCCGGGACACCCTTCACAGATACGCAGTATTTT
>TRBV6-5|TRBJ1-6|TRBD1
CASSRDRGLSPLHF
TGTGCCAGCAGCCGGGACAGGGGGCTTTCACCCCTCCACTTT
>TRBV13|TRBJ1-2|.
CASSLVREANYGYTF
TGTGCCAGCAGCTTAGTTCGGGAAGCTAACTATGGCTACACCTTC
>TRBV6-9|TRBJ2-2|TRBD1
CASSFPRRDSYTGELFF
TGTGCCAGCAGTTTCCCCCGACGGGACAGTTACACCGGGGAGCTGTTTTTT
>TRBV11-2|TRBJ2-7|TRBD2
CASSLGRREGAKQYF
TGTGCCAGCAGCTTAGGCCGGCGGGAGGGGGCAAAGCAGTACTTC
>TRBV19|TRBJ1-4|.
CASRERATNEKLFF
TGTGCCAGTAGGGAGCGTGCAACTAATGAAAAACTGTTTTTT
>TRBV7-2|TRBJ1-1|TRBD1
CASSLVGQGNTEAFF
TGTGCCAGCAGCTTAGTCGGACAGGGCAACACTGAAGCTTTCTTT
>TRBV6-1|TRBJ1-5|.
CASRSRDSINQPQHF
TGTGCCAGCAGATCCCGGGACTCGATCAATCAGCCCCAGCATTTT
>TRBV27|TRBJ1-2|.
CASSRISSRVAYYGYTF
TGTGCCAGCAGTCGTATCTCCTCCAGGGTAGCCTACTATGGCTACACCTTC
>TRBV6-5|TRBJ2-2|.
CASRPTANTGELFF
TGTGCCAGCAGACCGACAGCGAACACCGGGGAGCTGTTTTTT
>TRBV14|TRBJ2-3|TRBD1
CASSRRTGGTNTQYF
TGTGCCAGCAGCCGACGGACAGGGGGTACGAATACGCAGTATTTT
>TRBV7-8|TRBJ1-2|TRBD1
CASSLAGTGGNYGYTF
TGTGCCAGCAGCTTAGCAGGGACAGGGGGCAACTATGGCTACACCTTC
>TRBV2|TRBJ1-2|TRBD1
CATKTGLYGYTF
TGTGCCACCAAGACAGGGCTCTATGGCTACACCTTC
>TRBV18|TRBJ2-5|.
CASSPLIGIAETQYF
TGTGCCAGCTCACCCTTAATAGGAATAGCGGAGACCCAGTACTTC
>TRBV5-1|TRBJ2-7|.
CASSFLGGLTYEQYF
TGCGCCAGCAGCTTTTTGGGGGGGCTGACCTACGAGCAGTACTTC
>TRBV5-1|TRBJ2-1|TRBD1
CASSLGWTGVGNEQFF
TGCGCCAGCAGCTTGGGTTGGACAGGGGTTGGCAATGAGCAGTTCTTC
>TRBV2|TRBJ1-5|.
CASSIRGAGQPQHF
TGTGCCAGCAGTATTCGGGGGGCGGGACAGCCCCAGCATTTT
>TRBV6-5|TRBJ1-3|TRBD1
CASSFTGAPGNTIYF
TGTGCCAGCAGTTTCACAGGGGCTCCTGGAAACACCATATATTTT
>TRBV6-5|TRBJ2-3|.
CASRTGSSDTQYF
TGTGCCAGCAGGACGGGGAGTTCGGATACGCAGTATTTT
>TRBV5-4|TRBJ1-1|.
CASSGRENTEAFF
TGTGCCAGCAGTGGCAGGGAGAACACTGAAGCTTTCTTT
>TRBV29-1|TRBJ2-1|.
CSVDRGGEQFF
TGCAGCGTTGACAGGGGCGGTGAGCAGTTCTTC
>TRBV6-6|TRBJ1-1|.
CATGDSDTEAFF
TGTGCCACCGGAGACAGTGACACTGAAGCTTTCTTT
>TRBV6-5|TRBJ2-7|.
CASSYDLRGSAYEQYF
TGTGCCAGCAGTTACGATCTCAGGGGTTCAGCGTACGAGCAGTACTTC